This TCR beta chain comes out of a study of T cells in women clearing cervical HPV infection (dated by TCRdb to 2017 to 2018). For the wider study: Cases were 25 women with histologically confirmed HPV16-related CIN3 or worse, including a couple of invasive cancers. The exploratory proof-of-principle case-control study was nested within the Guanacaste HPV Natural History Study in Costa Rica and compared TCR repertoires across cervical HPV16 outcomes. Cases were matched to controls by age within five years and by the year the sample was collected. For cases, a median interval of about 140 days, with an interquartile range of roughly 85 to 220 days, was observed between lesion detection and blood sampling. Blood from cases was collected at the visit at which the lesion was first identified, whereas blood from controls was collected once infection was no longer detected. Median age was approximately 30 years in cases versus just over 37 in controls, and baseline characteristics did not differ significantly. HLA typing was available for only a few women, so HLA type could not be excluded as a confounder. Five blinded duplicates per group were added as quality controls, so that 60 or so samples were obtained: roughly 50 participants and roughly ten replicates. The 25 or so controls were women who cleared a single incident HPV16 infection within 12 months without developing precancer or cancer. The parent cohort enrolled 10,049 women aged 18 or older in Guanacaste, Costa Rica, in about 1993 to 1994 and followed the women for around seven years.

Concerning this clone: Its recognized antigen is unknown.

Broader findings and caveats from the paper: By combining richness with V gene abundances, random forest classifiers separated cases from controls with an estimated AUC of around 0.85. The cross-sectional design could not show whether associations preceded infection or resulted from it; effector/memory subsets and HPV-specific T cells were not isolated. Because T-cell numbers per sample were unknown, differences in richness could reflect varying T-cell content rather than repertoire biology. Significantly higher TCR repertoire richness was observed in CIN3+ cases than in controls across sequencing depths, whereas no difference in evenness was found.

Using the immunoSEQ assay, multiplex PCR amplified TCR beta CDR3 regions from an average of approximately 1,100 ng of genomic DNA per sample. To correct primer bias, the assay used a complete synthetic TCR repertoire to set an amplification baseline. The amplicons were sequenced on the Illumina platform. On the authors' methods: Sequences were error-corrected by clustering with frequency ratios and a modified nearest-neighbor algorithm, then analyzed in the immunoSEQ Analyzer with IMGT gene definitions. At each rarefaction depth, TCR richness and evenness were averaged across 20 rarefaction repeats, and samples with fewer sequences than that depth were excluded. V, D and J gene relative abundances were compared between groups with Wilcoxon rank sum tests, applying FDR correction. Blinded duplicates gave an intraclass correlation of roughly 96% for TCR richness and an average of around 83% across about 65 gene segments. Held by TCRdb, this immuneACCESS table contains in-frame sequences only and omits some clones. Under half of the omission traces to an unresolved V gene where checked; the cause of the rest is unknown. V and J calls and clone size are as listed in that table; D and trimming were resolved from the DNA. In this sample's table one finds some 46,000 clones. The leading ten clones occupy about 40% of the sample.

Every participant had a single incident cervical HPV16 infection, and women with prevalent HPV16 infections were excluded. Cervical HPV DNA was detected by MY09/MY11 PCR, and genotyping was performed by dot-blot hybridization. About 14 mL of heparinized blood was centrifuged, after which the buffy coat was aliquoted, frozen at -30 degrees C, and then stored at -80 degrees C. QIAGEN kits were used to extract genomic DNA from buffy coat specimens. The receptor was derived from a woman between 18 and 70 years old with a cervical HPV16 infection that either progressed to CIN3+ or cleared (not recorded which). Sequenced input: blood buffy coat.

The CDR3 has the sequence CASRGLMDTEAFF. CDR3 DNA, as far as it was read: TGTGCCAGCAGAGGGTTAATGGACACTGAA. The chain employs TRBV19 and TRBJ1-1, with no D gene named confidently. The CDR3 end lies 3 residues beyond the end of the read and is filled in from the germline J gene. Reading the germline V gene (reference sequence) gives CDR1 LNHDA and CDR2 SQIVND. V loses 9 bases of germline sequence and J loses 3 bases, and the interval between the two ends is 14 bases. The CDR3 covers 13 residues, taking in both the cysteine and the phenylalanine. The CDR3 was read in part: 30 bases, with the frame set at base 1.